Below, one T cell receptor (beta chain) is given with its context. Its cognate antigen is unknown. The junction had 7 bases not matched to a gene; V was cut back by 7 bases and J by 4 bases. The V gene's germline CDR1 is SNHLY and CDR2 FYNNEI. The CDR3 extends over 14 amino acids. This record belongs to a study of cytotoxic CD8 clonotypes in ibrutinib-treated CLL. Overall study context: The cohort had about 10 relapsed/refractory and over 14 treatment-naive patients, 17 IGHV unmutated. Study-level findings and limits: Samples from sustained-remission and progressing patients were taken at different times.

Generated by immunoSEQ multiplex PCR, the TCRdb table keeps only in-frame clones and is missing some. Here the sample spans around 130,000 clones, 84% being singletons. This clonotype was obtained from a human donor with chronic lymphocytic leukemia. V usage is TRBV2 and J usage is TRBJ2-1, with 7 bases lining up with TRBD1. The sequencing here drew on PBMCs, taken after 24 months of ibrutinib treatment. The CDR3 spells CASKPGQIYNEQFF. The CDR3 nucleotides read TGTGCCAGCAAACCGGGACAGATATACAATGAGCAGTTCTTC.